The following is a T cell receptor beta chain sequence with its context. Its antigen is unknown. Only in-frame clones appear in the TCRdb table, and some are missing; sequencing was by immunoSEQ multiplex PCR. Of some 150,000 clones listed, more than 85% are singletons. The sample originates from a study of T cell responses to AZD1222 COVID-19 vaccine. Findings and caveats of the study: The donors showed a predominance of white British ancestry and of females, with possible underestimation of clonal diversity. Increases in Spike-specific TCR breadth and depth were seen after two AZD1222 doses.

V was pared by 6 bases and J by 8 bases, with 19 bases between. CDR1 LNHDA and CDR2 SQIVND come from the germline V gene (reference sequence). The CDR3 length is 15 residues. Sequencing was performed on peripheral blood, taken on day 0 of MenACWY control vaccination. The V and J genes are TRBV19 and TRBJ1-4, with TRBD1 as a possible D gene (5 bases). This TCR was recovered from an adult in good health. In DNA form, the CDR3 reads TGTGCCAGTAGCCCCGACGCAGGGTGGGACGAAAAACTGTTTTTT. Its protein is CASSPDAGWDEKLFF.